A single sample is the source of the 30 T cell receptor beta chains below, sequenced in a study of T-cell reconstitution after alpha-beta-depleted transplantation in children. Unique molecular identifiers were used in preparing the TCRbeta library. Using its own MiXCR run on the PCR reads, TCRdb lists one record per CDR3 protein. The data contain some 600,000 distinct CDR3 sequences, 16% of them singletons. The sample consisted of PBMCs from the stem cell graft donor, taken from the stem cell graft. The receptors were sampled from a human donor who donated a stem cell graft to a child with acute myeloid leukemia.

This clonotype was recorded at least ten times. The chain recombines TRBV20-1 with TRBJ2-4; D ambiguous. Trimming stripped 3 bases from V and 0 bases from J, with 9 bases between. Germline V gives CDR1 DFQATT, CDR2 SNEGSKA (reference sequence). The CDR3 length is 14 residues. CDR3 in amino acids: CSASPREAKNIQYF. The CDR3 DNA reads TGCAGTGCTAGCCCTAGGGAAGCCAAAAACATTCAGTACTTC.

This chain uses TRBV11-2 with TRBJ2-3; 8 bases agree with TRBD1. Unmatched junction bases numbered 8, after V lost 3 bases and J lost 6 bases. The CDR3 totals 15 residues. Germline assignment: CDR1 SGHAT and CDR2 FQNNGV. The CDR3, as DNA: TGTGCCAGCAGCTTCGGGACAGGAGAAGTTGATACGCAGTATTTT. Amino acid sequence: CASSFGTGEVDTQYF.

V is TRBV29-1 and J is TRBJ2-4; D is possibly TRBD1 or TRBD2 (6 bases each). V was clipped by 5 bases and J by 5 bases, with 10 bases between them. The CDR3 is 12 amino acids. The germline V gene has CDR1 SQVTM and CDR2 ANQGSEA. This CDR3 is CSVRRGENIQYF. In DNA, the CDR3 is TGCAGCGTTAGGAGGGGGGAAAACATTCAGTACTTC.

The table lists this clonotype with many counts. The CDR3 bases are TGTGCCAGCAGCTTATCAGCTTCCTACGAGCAGTACGTC. Translated: CASSLSASYEQYV. The chain employs TRBV7-2 and TRBJ2-7; no clear D. The CDR3 contains 13 residues. V was shortened by 2 bases and J by 1 base, with 6 bases between the two germline ends. Germline assignment: CDR1 SGHTA and CDR2 FQGNSA.

This clonotype was seen ten or more times. The chain couples TRBV20-1 to TRBJ1-4; D call uncertain. Trimming removed 6 bases at V and 4 bases at J, with 18 bases between. Per germline, CDR1 DFQATT and CDR2 SNEGSKA (reference sequence). The CDR3 spans 15 residues. The CDR3: CSAPPGGLHNEKLFF. In nucleotides, the CDR3 is TGCAGTGCCCCCCCCGGAGGCCTTCATAATGAAAAACTGTTTTTT.

At least ten counts were recorded for this clonotype. This CDR3 reads CASSLGQGSSYEQYV. In DNA form, the CDR3 reads TGTGCCAGCAGCCTCGGACAGGGGAGCTCCTACGAGCAGTACGTC. The chain employs TRBV7-9 and TRBJ2-7; 9 bases are shared with TRBD1. V lost 5 bases and J lost 0; bases outside the gene matches: 5. The CDR3 covers 15 residues. CDR1 SEHNR and CDR2 FQNEAQ come from the germline V gene (reference sequence).

This clonotype was recorded many times. The CDR3 loop is CASSPGQGGDTQYF. In nucleotides, the CDR3 is TGTGCCAGCAGCCCGGGACAGGGAGGAGATACGCAGTATTTT. V usage is TRBV12-3 or TRBV12-4 and J usage is TRBJ2-3; 9 bases match TRBD1. The CDR3 is 14 amino acids. J was trimmed by 5 bases and V by 6 bases; bases with no gene match: 6.

This clonotype was recorded many times. This chain connects TRBV29-1 to TRBJ1-1; D unclear. The CDR3 has 14 amino acids. The V end was cut by 6 bases, the J end by 0 bases, with 14 bases between. Germline CDR1 and CDR2: SQVTM and ANQGSEA. The CDR3 is CSVGLGDLNTEAFF. CDR3 nucleotide sequence: TGCAGCGTCGGATTGGGAGACTTGAACACTGAAGCTTTCTTT.

This clonotype has more than one count but fewer than ten. The V gene is TRBV6-1, the J gene TRBJ2-7; no reliable D call. V shed 0 bases and J shed 4 bases, with 13 bases lying between them. This CDR3 spans 15 amino acids. Germline assignment: CDR1 MNHNS and CDR2 SASEGT. CDR3 region: CASSEALSKIYEQYV. As DNA, the CDR3 is TGTGCCAGCAGTGAAGCGCTGTCCAAGATATACGAGCAGTACGTC.

This clonotype was counted at least ten times. The J gene is TRBJ1-4, the V gene TRBV20-1, with a weak D call TRBD1 (6 bases). CDR3 size: 14 residues. Germline V CDR1 and CDR2: DFQATT, SNEGSKA (reference sequence). Trimming shortened V by 1 base and J by 8 bases, and 14 bases separated the two germline ends. The CDR3 spells CSARAQGLGEKLFF. CDR3 nucleotide sequence: TGCAGTGCTAGAGCCCAGGGGTTAGGGGAAAAACTGTTTTTT.

This clonotype came up many times. The chain links TRBV7-2 to TRBJ2-3; D is undetermined. Between the trimmed V and J ends, which lost 5 bases and 7 bases, there was a span of 7 bases. The length of the CDR3 is 11 residues. Germline loops: CDR1 SGHTA, CDR2 FQGNSA. CDR3 DNA: TGTGCCAGCAGCCCTCGATATACGCAGTATTTT. This sequence encodes CASSPRYTQYF.

This clonotype occurred many times. The chain couples TRBV7-2 to TRBJ1-5, with 10 bases that match TRBD1. This CDR3 comprises 14 residues. CDR1 is SGHTA and CDR2 is FQGNSA in the germline V gene. V lost 5 bases, J lost 6 bases, and 4 bases stayed unmatched. This CDR3 reads CASSTDRGGQPQHF. CDR3 nucleotides: TGTGCCAGCAGCACGGACAGGGGGGGTCAGCCCCAGCATTTT.

This clonotype was recorded a few times. This rearrangement joins TRBV5-1 to TRBJ2-1, with 10 nucleotides matching TRBD1. V lost 3 bases, J lost 2 bases, and 5 bases stayed unmatched. Germline V gene lookup returns CDR1 SGHRS and CDR2 YFSETQ. The CDR3 length is 16 residues. In DNA, the CDR3 is TGCGCCAGCAGCTATACCGGGACAGGGGCCTACAATGAGCAGTTCTTC. Translation: CASSYTGTGAYNEQFF.

Concerning this clonotype itself: This may stem from a read error, because a much larger clone lies one nucleotide away. V is TRBV20-1 and J is TRBJ1-1; perhaps TRBD1 as D (5 bases). This CDR3 has 13 amino acids. Germline V lookup: CDR1 DFQATT, CDR2 SNEGSKA (reference sequence). V was cut by 5 bases and J by 0 bases, with 10 bases left in between. The CDR3 DNA is TGCAGTGCTGAGGGGTGGGTGAACACTGAAGCTTTCTTT. This translates into CSAEGWVNTEAFF.

This clonotype has at least ten counts. J is TRBJ1-2 and V is TRBV5-1; tentatively, D is TRBD1 (6 bases). V lost 3 bases to trimming and J lost 3 bases, with 15 bases between them. The length of the CDR3 is 15 residues. Germline V lookup: CDR1 SGHRS, CDR2 YFSETQ. The CDR3 DNA follows: TGCGCCAGCAGCTCCCTATTCGGGGGCGACTATGGCTACACCTTC. Residues: CASSSLFGGDYGYTF.

To note about this clonotype: One junction end does not reproduce the germline sequence, and a read error may be involved. This chain joins TRBV20-1 and TRBJ2-1; TRBD1 agrees at 7 bases. CDR1 is DFQATT and CDR2 is SNEGSKA in the germline V gene (reference sequence). The CDR3 contains 17 residues. CDR3 protein: CCARDFLTGPSYNEQFF. As DNA, the CDR3 is TGCTGTGCTAGAGATTTCCTGACAGGGCCCTCCTACAATGAGCAGTTCTTC.

The CDR3 loop reads CASSRLRGGTEAFF. The CDR3 DNA sequence: TGTGCCAGCAGTAGACTCAGGGGGGGCACTGAAGCTTTCTTT. This chain connects TRBV7-2 to TRBJ1-1; 7 bases fit TRBD1. The germline V gene has CDR1 SGHTA and CDR2 FQGNSA. The CDR3 is 14 amino acids. The V gene end was trimmed by 6 bases and the J gene end by 4 bases; junction bases not matched to a gene: 8. Using reference TRBV7-2 and TRBJ1-1 for the parts outside the CDR3, the full variable domain is GAGVSQSPSNKVTEKGKDVELRCDPISGHTALYWYRQSLGQGLEFLIYFQGNSAPDKSGLPSDRFSAERTGGSVSTLTIQRTQQEDSAVYLCASSRLRGGTEAFFGQGTRLTVV.

The chain links TRBV7-9 to TRBJ1-5; TRBD1 agrees at 10 bases. The CDR3 length is 16 residues. CDR1 is SEHNR and CDR2 is FQNEAQ in the germline V gene (reference sequence). The trim removed 5 bases at V and 3 bases at J, leaving 7 bases unmatched. CDR3 DNA: TGTGCCAGCAGCCCCGGGACAGGGGACCCCAATCAGCCCCAGCATTTT. This translates into CASSPGTGDPNQPQHF.

This clonotype was detected ten times or more. The chain links TRBV6-5 to TRBJ2-7; 9 nucleotides align to TRBD2. V was pared by 2 bases and J by 4 bases, with 6 bases of the junction left unmatched. Germline CDR1 and CDR2: MNHEY and SVGAGI. The CDR3 is 15 residues long. In DNA, the CDR3 is TGTGCCAGCAGTTACGCGGGGGGGCCTTGGTACGAGCAGTACGTC. Its protein product is CASSYAGGPWYEQYV.

Ten or more counts support this clonotype. The V gene is TRBV7-2, the J gene TRBJ1-2, with 11 bases aligning to TRBD1. V was pared by 3 bases and J by 7 bases, with 1 base of the junction left unmatched. Germline values: CDR1 SGHTA, CDR2 FQGNSA. The CDR3 totals 13 residues. The CDR3 spells CASSFGQGAGYTF. CDR3 DNA sequence: TGTGCCAGCAGCTTCGGACAGGGGGCTGGCTACACCTTC.

The sample holds a few counts of this clonotype. The rearrangement joins TRBV11-2 to TRBJ2-7; 12 bases align to TRBD2. Unmatched junction bases numbered 8, after V lost 5 bases and J lost 3 bases. The germline V gene has CDR1 SGHAT and CDR2 FQNNGV. This CDR3 spans 16 amino acids. The CDR3 region has the DNA TGTGCCAGCAGCCCTCGGACTAGCGGGGTGGTCTACGAGCAGTACTTC. Encoded protein: CASSPRTSGVVYEQYF.

V and J are TRBV10-3 and TRBJ2-1; 7 bases are shared with TRBD2. The ends lost 2 bases at V and 6 bases at J; junction bases unmatched: 19. Looked up from germline, CDR1 is ENHRY and CDR2 is SYGVKD. The CDR3 runs to 19 residues. CDR3 bases: TGTGCCATCAGTGAGACGGATACGTGGGGGGGGGTTCGCCTCAATGAGCAGTTCTTC. Translated, it gives CAISETDTWGGVRLNEQFF.

This clonotype showed up just a few times. This sequence joins TRBV28 and TRBJ1-2, with D uncertain. Trimming cost V 7 bases and J 3 bases, with 3 bases left between them. The CDR3 spans 10 residues. In germline, CDR1 is MDHEN, CDR2 SYDVKM. CDR3: CASNHYGYTF. CDR3 DNA sequence: TGTGCCAGCAACCACTATGGCTACACCTTC.

On this clonotype: One end of the junction fails to match germline, which may point to a read error. The chain uses TRBV20-1 and TRBJ2-7; D not resolved. The V gene's germline CDR1 is DFQATT and CDR2 SNEGSKA (reference sequence). CDR3 size: 12 residues. The CDR3 region has the DNA TGCAGTGCTCCTATGACCTCCTACGACCAGTACTTC. Its translation: CSAPMTSYDQYF.

This clonotype was observed a handful of times. The chain combines TRBV6-2 or TRBV6-3 with TRBJ2-1; 8 nucleotides match TRBD2. Unmatched junction bases numbered 10, after V lost 3 bases and J lost 0 bases. Per germline, CDR1 MNHEY and CDR2 SVGEGT. The CDR3 is made up of 18 amino acids. The CDR3 nucleotides read TGTGCCAGCAGTTATTTCCCGGCGGGAGGCTCCTCCTACAATGAGCAGTTCTTC. Protein: CASSYFPAGGSSYNEQFF.

This clonotype was seen many times. This chain links TRBV6-2 or TRBV6-3 with TRBJ2-7; possible D gene TRBD2, 5 bases. V lost 5 bases to trimming and J lost 4 bases, with 12 bases between them. The CDR3 covers 13 residues. The V gene's germline CDR1 is MNHEY and CDR2 SVGEGT. CDR3 coding DNA: TGTGCCAGCAGTCTCTGGACTGGGTACGAGCAGTACTTC. This sequence encodes CASSLWTGYEQYF.

The J gene is TRBJ2-7, the V gene TRBV7-8, with D possibly being TRBD1 or TRBD2 (5 bases each). This CDR3 is 13 amino acids long. Germline values: CDR1 SGHVS, CDR2 FQNEAQ. Trimming took off 3 bases at V and 3 bases at J, with 9 bases between the two ends. The CDR3 sequence: CASSFGAGYEQYV. DNA of the CDR3: TGTGCCAGCAGCTTCGGGGCAGGCTACGAGCAGTACGTC.

The chain joins TRBV9 to TRBJ1-4; maybe TRBD1 (5 bases). From germline, CDR1 is SGDLS and CDR2 YYNGEE. The V gene lost 3 bases and the J gene lost 2 bases, with 11 bases spanning the gap. This CDR3 comprises 15 residues. Here the CDR3 DNA reads TGTGCCAGCAGCGACCGGGACGCTACTAATGAAAAACTGTTTTTT. Its protein is CASSDRDATNEKLFF. The variable domain in full, completed from reference TRBV9 and TRBJ1-4, reads DSGVTQTPKHLITATGQRVTLRCSPRSGDLSVYWYQQSLDQGLQFLIQYYNGEERAKGNILERFSAQQFPDLHSELNLSSLELGDSALYFCASSDRDATNEKLFFGSGTQLSVL.

This clonotype was picked up one time. The junction departs from germline at one end; a sequencing error may be responsible. The rearrangement joins TRBV7-6 to TRBJ2-5, with D possibly being TRBD2 (6 bases). This CDR3 contains 11 residues. The germline V gene has CDR1 SGHVS and CDR2 FNYEAQ. The CDR3 loop reads CAAPKKRASHF. In DNA, the CDR3 is TGTGCCGCTCCTAAGAAGCGGGCCTCCCACTTC.

The chain links TRBV5-1 to TRBJ2-6, with TRBD1 matching 7 bases. Per the germline V gene, CDR1 is SGHRS and CDR2 is YFSETQ. This CDR3 is 15 amino acids long. The ends lost 0 bases at V and 11 bases at J; junction bases unmatched: 8. In DNA form, the CDR3 reads TGCGCCAGCAGCTTGGTCTCGACAGGGAGCGACGTCCTGACTTTC. Its protein product is CASSLVSTGSDVLTF.